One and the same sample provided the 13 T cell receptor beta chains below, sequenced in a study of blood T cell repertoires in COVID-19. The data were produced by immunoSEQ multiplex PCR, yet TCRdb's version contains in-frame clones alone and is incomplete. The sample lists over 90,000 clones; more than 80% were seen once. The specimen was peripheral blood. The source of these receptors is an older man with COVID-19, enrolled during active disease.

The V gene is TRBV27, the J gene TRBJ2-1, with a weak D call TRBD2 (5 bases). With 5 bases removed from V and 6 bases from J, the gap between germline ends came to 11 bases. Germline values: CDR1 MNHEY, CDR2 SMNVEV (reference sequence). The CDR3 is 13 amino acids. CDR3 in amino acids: CASSTTRGNEQFF. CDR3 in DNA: TGTGCCAGCAGTACCACCCGGGGCAATGAGCAGTTCTTC.

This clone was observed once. CDR3: CASSVRGNTEAFF. For the CDR3, the DNA is TGCGCCAGCAGTGTGCGAGGGAACACTGAAGCTTTCTTT. The chain uses TRBV10-1 and TRBJ1-1; D gene unclear. The germline V gene encodes CDR1 WNHNN and CDR2 SYGVQD (reference sequence). Trimming shortened V by 4 bases and J by 1 base, and 7 bases separated the two germline ends. The CDR3 is 13 residues long.

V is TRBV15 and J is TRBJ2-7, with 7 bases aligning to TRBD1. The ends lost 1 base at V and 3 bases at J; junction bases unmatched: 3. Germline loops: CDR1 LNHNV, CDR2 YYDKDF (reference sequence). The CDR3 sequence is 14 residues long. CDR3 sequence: CATSRGTGGYEQYF. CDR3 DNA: TGTGCCACCAGCAGAGGGACAGGCGGCTACGAGCAGTACTTC.

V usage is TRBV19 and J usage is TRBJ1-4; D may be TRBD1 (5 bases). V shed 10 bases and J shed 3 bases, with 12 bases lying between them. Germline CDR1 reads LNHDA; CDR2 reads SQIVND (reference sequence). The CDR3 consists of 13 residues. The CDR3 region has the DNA TGTGCCACCAGCAGGGATGCTAATGAAAAACTGTTTTTT. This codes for CATSRDANEKLFF.

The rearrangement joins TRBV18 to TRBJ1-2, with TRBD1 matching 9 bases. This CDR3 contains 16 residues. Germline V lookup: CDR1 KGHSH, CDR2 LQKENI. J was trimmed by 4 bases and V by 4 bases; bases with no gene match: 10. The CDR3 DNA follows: TGTGCCAGCTCACGCACTAACAGGGGGCAACTCTATGGCTACACCTTC. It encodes CASSRTNRGQLYGYTF.

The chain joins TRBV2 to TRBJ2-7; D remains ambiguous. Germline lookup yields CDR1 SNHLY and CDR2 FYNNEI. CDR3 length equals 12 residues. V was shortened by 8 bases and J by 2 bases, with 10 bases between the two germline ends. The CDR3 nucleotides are TGTGCCAGCGAGGAGACGCCCTACGAGCAGTACTTC. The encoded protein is CASEETPYEQYF.

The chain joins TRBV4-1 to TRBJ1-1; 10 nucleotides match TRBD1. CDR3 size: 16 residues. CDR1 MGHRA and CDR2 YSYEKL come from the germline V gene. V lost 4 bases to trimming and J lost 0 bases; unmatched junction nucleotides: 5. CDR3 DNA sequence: TGCGCCAGCAGCCTCCGGGACAGGGGCATGAACACTGAAGCTTTCTTT. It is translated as CASSLRDRGMNTEAFF.

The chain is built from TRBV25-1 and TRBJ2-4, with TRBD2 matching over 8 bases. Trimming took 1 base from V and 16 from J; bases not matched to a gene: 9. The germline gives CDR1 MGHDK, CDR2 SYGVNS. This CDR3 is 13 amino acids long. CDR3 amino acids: CASSELDGGGFYF. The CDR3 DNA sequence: TGTGCCAGCAGTGAATTGGATGGCGGGGGGTTTTACTTC.

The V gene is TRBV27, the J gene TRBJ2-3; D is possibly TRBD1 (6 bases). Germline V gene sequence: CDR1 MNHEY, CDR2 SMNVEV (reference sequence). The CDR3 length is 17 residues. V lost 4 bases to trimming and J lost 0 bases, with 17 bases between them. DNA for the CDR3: TGTGCCAGCAGTTCGTGGACAGCTTCTGTGAGCACAGATACGCAGTATTTT. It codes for CASSSWTASVSTDTQYF.

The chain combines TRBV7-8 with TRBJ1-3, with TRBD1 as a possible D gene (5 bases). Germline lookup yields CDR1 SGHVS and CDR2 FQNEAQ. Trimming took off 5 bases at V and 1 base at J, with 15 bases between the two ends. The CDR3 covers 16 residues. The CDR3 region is CASSPEIRVSGNTIYF. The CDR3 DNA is TGTGCCAGCAGCCCTGAGATCAGGGTATCTGGAAACACCATATATTTT.

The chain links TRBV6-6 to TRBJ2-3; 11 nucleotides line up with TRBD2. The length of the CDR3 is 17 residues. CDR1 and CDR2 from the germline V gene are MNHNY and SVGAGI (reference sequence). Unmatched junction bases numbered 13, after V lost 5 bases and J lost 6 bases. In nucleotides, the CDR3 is TGTGCCAGCAGTCAAACCACTCTAGCGGGGGGAAGGGATACGCAGTATTTT. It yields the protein CASSQTTLAGGRDTQYF.

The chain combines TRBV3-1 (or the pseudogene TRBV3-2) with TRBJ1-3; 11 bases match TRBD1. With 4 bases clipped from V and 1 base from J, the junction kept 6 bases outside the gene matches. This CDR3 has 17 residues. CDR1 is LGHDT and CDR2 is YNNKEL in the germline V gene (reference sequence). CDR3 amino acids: CASSPRDRGDSGNTIYF. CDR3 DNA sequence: TGTGCCAGCAGCCCGCGGGACAGGGGGGATTCTGGAAACACCATATATTTT.

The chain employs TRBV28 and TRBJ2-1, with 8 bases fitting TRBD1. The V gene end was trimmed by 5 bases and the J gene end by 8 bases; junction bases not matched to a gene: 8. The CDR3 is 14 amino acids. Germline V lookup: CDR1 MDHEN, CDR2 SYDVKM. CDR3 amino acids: CASSRNRGSDEQFF. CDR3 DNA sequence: TGTGCCAGCAGTCGAAACAGGGGGTCGGATGAGCAGTTCTTC.